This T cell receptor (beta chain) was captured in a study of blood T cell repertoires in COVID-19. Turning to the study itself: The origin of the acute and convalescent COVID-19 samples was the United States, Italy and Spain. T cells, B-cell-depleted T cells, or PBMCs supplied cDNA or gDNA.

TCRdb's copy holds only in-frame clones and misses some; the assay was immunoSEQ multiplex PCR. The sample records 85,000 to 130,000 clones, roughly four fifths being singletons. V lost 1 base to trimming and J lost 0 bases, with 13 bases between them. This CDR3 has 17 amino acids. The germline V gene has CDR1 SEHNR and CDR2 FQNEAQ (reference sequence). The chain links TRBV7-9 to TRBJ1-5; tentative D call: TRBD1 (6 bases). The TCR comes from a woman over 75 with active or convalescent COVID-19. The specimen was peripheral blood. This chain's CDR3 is CASSLVDSTYSNQPQHF. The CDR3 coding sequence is TGTGCCAGCAGCTTAGTGGACAGTACCTATAGCAATCAGCCCCAGCATTTT.